This T cell receptor beta chain appears in the sequencing data of a study of Ad26.COV2.S vaccination and SARS-CoV-2 variants. Libraries were prepared by immunoSEQ multiplex PCR; TCRdb keeps only in-frame clonotypes and omits some of them. Of just over 350,000 clones in the sample, 92% were seen once. The CDR3 covers 16 residues. Trimming took 0 bases from V and 9 from J; bases not matched to a gene: 9. The germline CDR1 and CDR2 sequences are SGDLS and YYNGEE. This chain joins TRBV9 and TRBJ2-1, with TRBD2 identical over 10 bases. The TCR originated in a human donor who had recovered from COVID-19. The sample here was peripheral blood, taken after recovery from COVID-19. In DNA, the CDR3 is TGTGCCAGCAGCGTAGGGGCTAGCGGGGGATTCGGTGAGCAGTTCTTC. It yields the protein CASSVGASGGFGEQFF. Variable domain in full (rest from reference TRBV9 and TRBJ2-1): DSGVTQTPKHLITATGQRVTLRCSPRSGDLSVYWYQQSLDQGLQFLIQYYNGEERAKGNILERFSAQQFPDLHSELNLSSLELGDSALYFCASSVGASGGFGEQFFGPGTRLTVL.